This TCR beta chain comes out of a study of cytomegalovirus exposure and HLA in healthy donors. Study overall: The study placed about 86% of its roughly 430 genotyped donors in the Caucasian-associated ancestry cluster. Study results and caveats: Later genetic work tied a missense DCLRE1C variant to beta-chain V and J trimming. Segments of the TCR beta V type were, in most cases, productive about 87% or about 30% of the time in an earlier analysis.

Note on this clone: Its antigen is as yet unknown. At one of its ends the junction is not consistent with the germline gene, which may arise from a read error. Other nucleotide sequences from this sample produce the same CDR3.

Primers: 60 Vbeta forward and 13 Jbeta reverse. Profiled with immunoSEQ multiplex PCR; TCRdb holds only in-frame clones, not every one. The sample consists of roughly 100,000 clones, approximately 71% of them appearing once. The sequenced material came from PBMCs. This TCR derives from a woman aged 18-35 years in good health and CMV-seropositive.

CDR3 bases: TGCGCCAGCAGCCAAGGTGGGACACCGGGCGACGAGCAGTACTTC. Protein product: CASSQGGTPGDEQYF. V and J are TRBV5-6 and TRBJ2-7; D is possibly TRBD1 (6 bases). The germline V gene encodes CDR1 SGHDT and CDR2 YYEEEE. The CDR3 loop spans 15 amino acids.